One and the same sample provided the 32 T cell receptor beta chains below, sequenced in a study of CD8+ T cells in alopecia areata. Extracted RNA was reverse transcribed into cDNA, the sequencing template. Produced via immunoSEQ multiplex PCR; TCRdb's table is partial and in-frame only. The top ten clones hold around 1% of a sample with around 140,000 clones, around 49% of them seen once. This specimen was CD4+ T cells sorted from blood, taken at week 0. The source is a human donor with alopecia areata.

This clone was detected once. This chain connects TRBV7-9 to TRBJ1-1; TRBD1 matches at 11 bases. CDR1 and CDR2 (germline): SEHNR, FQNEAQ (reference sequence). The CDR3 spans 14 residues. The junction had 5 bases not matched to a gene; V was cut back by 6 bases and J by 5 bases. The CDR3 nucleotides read TGTGCCAGCAGAGGAGGGACAGGGGGAACTGAAGCTTTCTTT. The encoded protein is CASRGGTGGTEAFF.

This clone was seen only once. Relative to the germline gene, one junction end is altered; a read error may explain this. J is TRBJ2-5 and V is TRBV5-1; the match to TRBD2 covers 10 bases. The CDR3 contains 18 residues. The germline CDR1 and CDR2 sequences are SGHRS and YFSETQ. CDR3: CASSPARWEREGQKTQYF. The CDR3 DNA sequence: TGCGCCAGCAGCCCCGCGCGCTGGGAGCGGGAGGGCCAAAAGACCCAGTACTTC.

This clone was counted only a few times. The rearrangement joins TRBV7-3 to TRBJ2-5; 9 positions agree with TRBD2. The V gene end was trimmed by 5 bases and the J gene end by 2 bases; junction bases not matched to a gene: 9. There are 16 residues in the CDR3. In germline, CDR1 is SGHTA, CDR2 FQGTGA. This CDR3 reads CASSPGTSRIQETQYF. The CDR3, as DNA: TGTGCCAGCAGCCCAGGGACTAGCCGGATACAAGAGACCCAGTACTTC.

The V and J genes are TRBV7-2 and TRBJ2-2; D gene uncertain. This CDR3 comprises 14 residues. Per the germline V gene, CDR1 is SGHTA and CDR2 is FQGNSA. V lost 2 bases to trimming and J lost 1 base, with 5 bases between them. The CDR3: CASSLRRNTGELFF. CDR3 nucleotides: TGTGCCAGCAGCTTACGCCGGAACACCGGGGAGCTGTTTTTT.

The CDR3 sequence: CASSRTSIVETQYF. CDR3 bases: TGCGCCAGCAGCAGGACTAGTATCGTGGAGACCCAGTACTTC. The chain couples TRBV5-1 to TRBJ2-5; TRBD2 matches 7 bases. CDR3 length: 14 residues. The J segment lost 5 bases and the V segment lost 4 bases, leaving 8 bases of the junction unmatched. Germline CDR1 SGHRS, CDR2 YFSETQ.

The CDR3, as DNA: TGTGCCAGCTCACACCGGGACTCCAACTACAATGAGCAGTTCTTC. Its translation is CASSHRDSNYNEQFF. The chain is built from TRBV18 and TRBJ2-1; maybe TRBD2 (6 bases). CDR1 is KGHSH and CDR2 is LQKENI in the germline V gene. The CDR3 is 15 amino acids. V was shortened by 4 bases and J by 3 bases, with 13 bases between the two germline ends.

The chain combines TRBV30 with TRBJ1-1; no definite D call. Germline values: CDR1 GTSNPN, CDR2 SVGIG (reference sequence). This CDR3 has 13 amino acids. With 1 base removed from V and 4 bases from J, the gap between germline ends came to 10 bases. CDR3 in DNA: TGTGCCTGGAGTGACACTACGCCCACTGAAGCTTTCTTT. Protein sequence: CAWSDTTPTEAFF.

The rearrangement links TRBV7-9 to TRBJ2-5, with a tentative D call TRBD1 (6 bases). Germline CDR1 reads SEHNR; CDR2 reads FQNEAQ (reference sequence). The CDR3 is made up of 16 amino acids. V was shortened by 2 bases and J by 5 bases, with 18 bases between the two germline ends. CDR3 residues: CASSLPSASGAETQYF. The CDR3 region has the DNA TGTGCCAGCAGCTTACCAAGCGCATCAGGGGCCGAGACCCAGTACTTC. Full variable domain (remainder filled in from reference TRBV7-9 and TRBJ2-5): DTGVSQNPRHKITKRGQNVTFRCDPISEHNRLYWYRQTLGQGPEFLTYFQNEAQLEKSRLLSDRFSAERPKGSFSTLEIQRTEQGDSAMYLCASSLPSASGAETQYFGPGTRLLVL.

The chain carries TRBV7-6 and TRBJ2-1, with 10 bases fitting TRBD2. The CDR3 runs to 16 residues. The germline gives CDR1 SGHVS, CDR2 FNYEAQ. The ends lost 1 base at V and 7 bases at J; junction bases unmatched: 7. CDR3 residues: CASSLVGLAGVNEQFF. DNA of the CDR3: TGTGCCAGCAGCTTAGTAGGGCTAGCGGGAGTTAATGAGCAGTTCTTC.

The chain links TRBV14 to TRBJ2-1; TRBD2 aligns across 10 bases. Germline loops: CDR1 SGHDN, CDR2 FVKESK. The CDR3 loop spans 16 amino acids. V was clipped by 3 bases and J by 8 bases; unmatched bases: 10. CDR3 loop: CASSHLQGLAGDEQFF. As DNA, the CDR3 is TGTGCCAGCAGCCATCTACAGGGGCTAGCGGGAGATGAGCAGTTCTTC.

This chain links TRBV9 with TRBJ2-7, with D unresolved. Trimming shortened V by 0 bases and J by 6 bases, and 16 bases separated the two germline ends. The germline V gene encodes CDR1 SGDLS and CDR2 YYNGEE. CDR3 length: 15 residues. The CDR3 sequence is CASSVDLSFSVEQYF. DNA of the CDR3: TGTGCCAGCAGCGTAGATCTTAGTTTTTCGGTCGAGCAGTACTTC.

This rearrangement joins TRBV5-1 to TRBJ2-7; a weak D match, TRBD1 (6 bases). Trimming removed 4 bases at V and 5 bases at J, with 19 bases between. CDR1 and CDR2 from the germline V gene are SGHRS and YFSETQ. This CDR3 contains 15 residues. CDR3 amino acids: CASSNGQLGQHEQYF. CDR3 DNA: TGCGCCAGCAGCAACGGACAGTTAGGGCAACACGAGCAGTACTTC.

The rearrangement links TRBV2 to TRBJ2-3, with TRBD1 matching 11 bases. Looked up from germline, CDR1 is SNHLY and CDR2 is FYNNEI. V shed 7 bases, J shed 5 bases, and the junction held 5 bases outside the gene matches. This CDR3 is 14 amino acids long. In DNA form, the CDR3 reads TGTGCCAGCAACGGACAGGGGGCAATAGATACGCAGTATTTT. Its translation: CASNGQGAIDTQYF.

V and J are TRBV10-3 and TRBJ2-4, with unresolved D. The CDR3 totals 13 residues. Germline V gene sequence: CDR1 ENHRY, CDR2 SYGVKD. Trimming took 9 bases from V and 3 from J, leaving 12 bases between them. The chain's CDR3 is CAISTGLKNIQYF. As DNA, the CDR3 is TGTGCCATATCAACCGGGCTCAAAAACATTCAGTACTTC.

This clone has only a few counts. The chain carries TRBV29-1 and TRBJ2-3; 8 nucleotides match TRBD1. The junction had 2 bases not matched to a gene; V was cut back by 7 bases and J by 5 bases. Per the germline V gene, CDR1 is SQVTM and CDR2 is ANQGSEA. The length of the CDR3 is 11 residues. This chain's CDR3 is CSGDRGDTQYF. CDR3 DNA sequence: TGCAGCGGCGACAGGGGAGATACGCAGTATTTT.

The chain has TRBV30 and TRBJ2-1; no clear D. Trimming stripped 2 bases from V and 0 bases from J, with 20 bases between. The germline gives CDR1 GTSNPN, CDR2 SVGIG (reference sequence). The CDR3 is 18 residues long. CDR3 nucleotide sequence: TGTGCCTGGAGTTCGGGTCGCCTCGGGCTCAACTCCTACAATGAGCAGTTCTTC. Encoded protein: CAWSSGRLGLNSYNEQFF.

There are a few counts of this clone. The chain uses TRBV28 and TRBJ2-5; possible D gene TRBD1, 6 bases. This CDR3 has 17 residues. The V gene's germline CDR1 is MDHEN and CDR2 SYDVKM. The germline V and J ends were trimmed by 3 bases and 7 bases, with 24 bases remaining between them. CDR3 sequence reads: CASSFPLLGARVGTQYF. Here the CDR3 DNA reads TGTGCCAGCAGTTTTCCACTATTGGGGGCGCGAGTAGGGACCCAGTACTTC.

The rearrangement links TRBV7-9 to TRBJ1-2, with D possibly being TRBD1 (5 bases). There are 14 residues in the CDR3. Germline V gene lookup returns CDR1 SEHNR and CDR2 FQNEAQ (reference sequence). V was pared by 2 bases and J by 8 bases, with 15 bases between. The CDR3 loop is CASSLRELQEGYTF. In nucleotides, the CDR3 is TGTGCCAGCAGCTTACGGGAGCTACAGGAGGGCTACACCTTC.

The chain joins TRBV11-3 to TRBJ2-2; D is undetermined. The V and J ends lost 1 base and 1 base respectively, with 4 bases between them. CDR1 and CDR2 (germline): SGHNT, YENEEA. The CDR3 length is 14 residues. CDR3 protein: CASSLGGNTGELFF. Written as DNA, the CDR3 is TGTGCCAGCAGCTTAGGCGGGAACACCGGGGAGCTGTTTTTT.

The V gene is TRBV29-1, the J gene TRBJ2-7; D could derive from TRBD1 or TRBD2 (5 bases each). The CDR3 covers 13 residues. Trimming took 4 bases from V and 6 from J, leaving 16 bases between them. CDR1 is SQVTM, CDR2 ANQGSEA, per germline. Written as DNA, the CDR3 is TGCAGCGTTGCCGGGACCCTCTACGGCGAGCAGTACTTC. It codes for CSVAGTLYGEQYF.

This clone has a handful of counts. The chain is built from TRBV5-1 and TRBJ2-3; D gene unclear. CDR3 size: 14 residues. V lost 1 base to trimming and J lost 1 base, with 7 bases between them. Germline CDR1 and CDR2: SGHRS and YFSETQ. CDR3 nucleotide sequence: TGCGCCAGCAGCTTGATTGACCGCACAGATACGCAGTATTTT. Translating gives CASSLIDRTDTQYF.

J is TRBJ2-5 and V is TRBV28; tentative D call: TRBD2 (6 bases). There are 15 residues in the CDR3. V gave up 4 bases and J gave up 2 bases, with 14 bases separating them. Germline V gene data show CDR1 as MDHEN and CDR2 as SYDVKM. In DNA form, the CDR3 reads TGTGCCAGCAGTTCACCCAGCGGGCCACAAGAGACCCAGTACTTC. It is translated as CASSSPSGPQETQYF.

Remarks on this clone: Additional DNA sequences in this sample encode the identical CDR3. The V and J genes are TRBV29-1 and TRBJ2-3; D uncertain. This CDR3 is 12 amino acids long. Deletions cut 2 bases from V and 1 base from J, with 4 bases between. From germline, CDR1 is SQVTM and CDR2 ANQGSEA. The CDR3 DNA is TGCAGCGTTGAACGGGGCACAGATACGCAGTATTTT. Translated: CSVERGTDTQYF.

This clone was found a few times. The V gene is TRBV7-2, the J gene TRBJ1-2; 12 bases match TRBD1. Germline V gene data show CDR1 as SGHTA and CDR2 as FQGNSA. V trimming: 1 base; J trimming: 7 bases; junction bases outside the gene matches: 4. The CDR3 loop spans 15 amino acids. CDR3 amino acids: CASSLGGQGAFGYTF. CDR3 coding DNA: TGTGCCAGCAGCTTAGGGGGACAGGGGGCTTTTGGCTACACCTTC.

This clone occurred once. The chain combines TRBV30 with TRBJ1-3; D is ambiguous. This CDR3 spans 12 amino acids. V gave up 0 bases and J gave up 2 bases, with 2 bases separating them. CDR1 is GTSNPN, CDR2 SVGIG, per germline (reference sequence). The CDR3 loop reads CAWSVAGNTIYF. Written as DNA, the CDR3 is TGTGCCTGGAGTGTTGCTGGAAACACCATATATTTT.

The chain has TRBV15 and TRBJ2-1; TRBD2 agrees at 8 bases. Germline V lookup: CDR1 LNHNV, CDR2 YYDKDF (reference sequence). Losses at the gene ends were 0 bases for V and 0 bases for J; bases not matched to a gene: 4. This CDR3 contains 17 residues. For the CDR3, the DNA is TGTGCCACCAGCAGAGAGCTAGCGGGCGTCTCCTACAATGAGCAGTTCTTC. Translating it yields CATSRELAGVSYNEQFF.

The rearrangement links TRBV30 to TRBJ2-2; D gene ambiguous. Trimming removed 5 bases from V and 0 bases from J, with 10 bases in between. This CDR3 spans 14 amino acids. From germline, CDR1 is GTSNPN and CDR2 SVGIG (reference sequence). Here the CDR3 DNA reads TGTGCCTGGGTTCCTCCCGCGAACACCGGGGAGCTGTTTTTT. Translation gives CAWVPPANTGELFF.

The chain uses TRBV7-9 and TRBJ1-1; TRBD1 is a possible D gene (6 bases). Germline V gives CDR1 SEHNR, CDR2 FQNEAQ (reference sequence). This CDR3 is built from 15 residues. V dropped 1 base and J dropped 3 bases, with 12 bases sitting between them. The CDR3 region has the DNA TGTGCCAGCAGCTTAGGGACAGAGGCTGACACTGAAGCTTTCTTT. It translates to CASSLGTEADTEAFF.

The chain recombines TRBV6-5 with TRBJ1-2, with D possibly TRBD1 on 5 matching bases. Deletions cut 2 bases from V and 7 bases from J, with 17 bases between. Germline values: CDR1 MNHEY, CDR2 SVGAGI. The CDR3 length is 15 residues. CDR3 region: CASSYREQGTGGYTF. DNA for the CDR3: TGTGCCAGCAGTTACAGAGAGCAGGGTACGGGTGGCTACACCTTC.

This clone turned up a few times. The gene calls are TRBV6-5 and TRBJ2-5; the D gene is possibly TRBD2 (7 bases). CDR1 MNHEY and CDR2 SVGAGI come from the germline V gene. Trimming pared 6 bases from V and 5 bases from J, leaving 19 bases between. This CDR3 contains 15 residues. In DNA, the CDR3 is TGTGCCAGCAGCTCGGGGGGCCTGGAGGGGGAGACCCAGTACTTC. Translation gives CASSSGGLEGETQYF.

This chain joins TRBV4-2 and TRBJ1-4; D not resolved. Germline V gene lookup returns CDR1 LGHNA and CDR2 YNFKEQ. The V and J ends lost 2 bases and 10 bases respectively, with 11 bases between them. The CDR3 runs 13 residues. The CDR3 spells CASSQTRGGKLFF. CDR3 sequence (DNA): TGTGCCAGCAGCCAAACACGGGGAGGAAAACTGTTTTTT.

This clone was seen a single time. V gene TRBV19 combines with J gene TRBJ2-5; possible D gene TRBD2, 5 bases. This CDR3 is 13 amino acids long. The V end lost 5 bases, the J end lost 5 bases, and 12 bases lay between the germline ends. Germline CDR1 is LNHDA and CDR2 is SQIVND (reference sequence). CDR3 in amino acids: CASSGSRGETQYF. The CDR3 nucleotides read TGTGCCAGTAGTGGGTCCCGCGGGGAGACCCAGTACTTC. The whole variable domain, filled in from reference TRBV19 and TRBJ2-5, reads DGGITQSPKYLFRKEGQNVTLSCEQNLNHDAMYWYRQDPGQGLRLIYYSQIVNDFQKGDIAEGYSVSREKKESFPLTVTSAQKNPTAFYLCASSGSRGETQYFGPGTRLLVL.